The clone carrying this T cell receptor (beta chain) was counted only a few times. The antigen remains unidentified. The J segment lost 5 bases and the V segment lost 3 bases, leaving 8 bases of the junction unmatched. The CDR3 is 14 residues long. Germline V gives CDR1 SGDLS, CDR2 YYNGEE. This sample was taken from a study of cytomegalovirus exposure and HLA in healthy donors. Study-wide results and caveats: The records held CMV serostatus as the only immune exposure information. In vitro work confirmed that a few CMV-associated chains recognize CMV antigens. Follow-up analysis later connected one missense variant in DCLRE1C with trimming of TCR beta V- and J-genes.

PCR used 60 Vbeta primers and 13 Jbeta primers. Sequencing was performed with immunoSEQ multiplex PCR; in TCRdb, only in-frame clones are kept and a portion is missing. The table has 90,000 to 150,000 clones, about 81% seen once. J is TRBJ2-7 and V is TRBV9; 7 positions agree with TRBD1. The sequence was collected from a woman between 40 and 55 years old in good health and CMV-seropositive. The specimen sequenced was PBMCs. The CDR3 DNA reads as TGTGCCAGCAGCGGTCCGACAGGGCGGGACGAGCAGTACTTC. Encoded protein: CASSGPTGRDEQYF.